The next 32 T cell receptor beta chains were all read from a single sample in a study of blood T cell repertoires in COVID-19. Assay used: immunoSEQ multiplex PCR; TCRdb lists only in-frame clones, some missing. The table includes 190,000 or so clones, roughly 86% detected once. Sequencing was done on a sample of peripheral blood. The receptors were sampled from a man in his forties or fifties with active or convalescent COVID-19.

In the case of this clone: Other DNA sequences in the sample encode the same CDR3. The chain couples TRBV9 to TRBJ2-5, with a weak D call TRBD2 (5 bases). Germline V gene sequence: CDR1 SGDLS, CDR2 YYNGEE. The CDR3 is made up of 14 amino acids. V lost 0 bases, J lost 2 bases, and 8 bases lay in between. For the CDR3, the DNA is TGTGCCAGCAGCGTAGGGACTGTTCAAGAGACCCAGTACTTC. Its translation is CASSVGTVQETQYF.

The rearrangement links TRBV2 to TRBJ1-4, with 11 bases fitting TRBD1. J lost 0 bases, V lost 2 bases, and 8 bases had no gene match. Germline CDR1 SNHLY, CDR2 FYNNEI. This CDR3 contains 19 residues. The chain's CDR3 is CASSEPGTGGYATNEKLFF. CDR3 coding DNA: TGTGCCAGCAGTGAACCCGGGACAGGGGGATATGCAACTAATGAAAAACTGTTTTTT.

V and J are TRBV5-1 and TRBJ1-2; 7 positions match TRBD1. The CDR3 sequence is 18 residues long. V gave up 3 bases and J gave up 4 bases; unmatched junction bases: 18. Germline loops: CDR1 SGHRS, CDR2 YFSETQ. CDR3 bases: TGCGCCAGCAGCTATATCCTGGACAGGTCGAAACTCCGCTATGGCTACACCTTC. Its protein is CASSYILDRSKLRYGYTF. Supplemented by reference TRBV5-1 and TRBJ1-2, the full variable domain reads KAGVTQTPRYLIKTRGQQVTLSCSPISGHRSVSWYQQTPGQGLQFLFEYFSETQRNKGNFPGRFSGRQFSNSRSEMNVSTLELGDSALYLCASSYILDRSKLRYGYTFGSGTRLTVV.

This clone was seen a few times. The rearrangement links TRBV19 to TRBJ1-2, with 9 bases matching TRBD1. CDR3 length: 15 amino acids. V shed 3 bases and J 4 bases; nucleotides not matched to a gene: 6. Per germline, CDR1 LNHDA and CDR2 SQIVND (reference sequence). CDR3 amino acids: CASSILDRGGYGYTF. The CDR3 DNA follows: TGTGCCAGTAGTATCCTGGACAGGGGCGGCTATGGCTACACCTTC. The whole variable domain, remainder taken from reference TRBV19 and TRBJ1-2, is DGGITQSPKYLFRKEGQNVTLSCEQNLNHDAMYWYRQDPGQGLRLIYYSQIVNDFQKGDIAEGYSVSREKKESFPLTVTSAQKNPTAFYLCASSILDRGGYGYTFGSGTRLTVV.

This clone was detected only a few times. The genes are TRBV5-1 and TRBJ2-7; a weak D match, TRBD1 (6 bases). Trimming took off 2 bases at V and 4 bases at J, with 19 bases between the two ends. This CDR3 spans 16 amino acids. Germline values: CDR1 SGHRS, CDR2 YFSETQ. Here the CDR3 DNA reads TGCGCCAGCAGCTTTTCTCGGCAGGGGATTGATTACGAGCAGTACTTC. Its translation is CASSFSRQGIDYEQYF.

The chain is built from TRBV9 and TRBJ2-3, with 7 bases that match TRBD1. V lost 4 bases and J lost 3; bases outside the gene matches: 8. This CDR3 is built from 15 residues. Germline loops: CDR1 SGDLS, CDR2 YYNGEE. The CDR3 here is CASSLGTALTDTQYF. The CDR3 DNA reads as TGTGCCAGCAGCCTTGGGACAGCTCTTACAGATACGCAGTATTTT.

The chain carries TRBV19 and TRBJ1-1; D is unclear. V lost 6 bases, J lost 6 bases, and 20 bases lay in between. The length of the CDR3 is 15 residues. CDR1 LNHDA and CDR2 SQIVND come from the germline V gene (reference sequence). CDR3: CASSKLGGGEAEAFF. For the CDR3, the DNA is TGTGCCAGTAGCAAGCTGGGAGGCGGGGAGGCTGAAGCTTTCTTT.

V and J are TRBV7-2 and TRBJ2-5, with a tentative D call TRBD1 (5 bases). From germline, CDR1 is SGHTA and CDR2 FQGNSA. Trimming pared 2 bases from V and 5 bases from J, leaving 9 bases between. The length of the CDR3 is 13 residues. CDR3 DNA sequence: TGTGCCAGCAGCTTACAGGGTACGGAGACCCAGTACTTC. The encoded protein is CASSLQGTETQYF.

CDR3 DNA: TGTGCCAGCAGCCAAGTAAGGGGGCCAAATTCACCCCTCCACTTT. It yields the protein CASSQVRGPNSPLHF. The chain joins TRBV14 to TRBJ1-6; TRBD1 matches 7 bases. This CDR3 has 15 residues. V shed 1 base, J shed 7 bases, and the junction held 4 bases outside the gene matches. Germline CDR1 is SGHDN and CDR2 is FVKESK. The complete variable domain, with remaining parts taken from reference TRBV14 and TRBJ1-6, reads EAGVTQFPSHSVIEKGQTVTLRCDPISGHDNLYWYRRVMGKEIKFLLHFVKESKQDESGMPNNRFLAERTGGTYSTLKVQPAELEDSGVYFCASSQVRGPNSPLHFGNGTRLTVT.

This clone was seen ten or more times. V is TRBV2 and J is TRBJ1-6; D is possibly TRBD1 (5 bases). V was clipped by 7 bases and J by 8 bases, with 12 bases between them. Per the germline V gene, CDR1 is SNHLY and CDR2 is FYNNEI. This CDR3 is 13 amino acids long. The CDR3 region is CASNPTGDSPLHF. Here the CDR3 DNA reads TGTGCCAGCAACCCAACGGGGGATTCACCCCTCCACTTT.

The chain has TRBV7-9 and TRBJ2-5, with 11 bases matching TRBD1. V dropped 7 bases and J dropped 0; count of bases not matched to a gene: 7. CDR1 is SEHNR, CDR2 FQNEAQ, per germline (reference sequence). The CDR3 spans 16 residues. The DNA of the CDR3 is TGTGCCAGCAACCCCGGGACAGGGGGGTACCAAGAGACCCAGTACTTC. Its translation is CASNPGTGGYQETQYF.

The chain carries TRBV3-1 (or the pseudogene TRBV3-2) and TRBJ2-1; 7 bases are a match to TRBD2. Germline-derived CDR1 and CDR2 are LGHDT and YNNKEL (reference sequence). The V gene end was trimmed by 3 bases and the J gene end by 5 bases; junction bases not matched to a gene: 4. The CDR3 totals 14 residues. Here the CDR3 DNA reads TGTGCCAGCAGCCAGGGGGGAGGGGACAATGAGCAGTTCTTC. Its protein product is CASSQGGGDNEQFF.

The chain employs TRBV5-4 and TRBJ1-5, with D tentatively TRBD1 (6 bases). CDR1 and CDR2 from the germline V gene are SGHNT and YYREEE (reference sequence). This CDR3 has 14 residues. Trimming left V 0 bases short and J 6 bases short, with 10 bases between. CDR3: CASSLAGAGQPQHF. The CDR3 DNA sequence: TGTGCCAGCAGCTTGGCAGGGGCAGGTCAGCCCCAGCATTTT.

The V gene is TRBV28, the J gene TRBJ1-2; 8 nucleotides line up with TRBD1. Per the germline V gene, CDR1 is MDHEN and CDR2 is SYDVKM. CDR3 length: 16 residues. Trimming removed 5 bases from V and 0 bases from J; junction bases left unmatched: 8. In nucleotides, the CDR3 is TGTGCCAGCAGTAAACCACGGGACAGGTCTAACTATGGCTACACCTTC. Its translation is CASSKPRDRSNYGYTF.

The chain is built from TRBV9 and TRBJ2-7; D possibly corresponds to TRBD2 (6 bases). The CDR3 runs to 13 residues. The V gene's germline CDR1 is SGDLS and CDR2 YYNGEE. V was shortened by 0 bases and J by 6 bases, with 10 bases between the two germline ends. The CDR3: CASSVGGASEQYF. The CDR3, as DNA: TGTGCCAGCAGCGTAGGCGGGGCTTCCGAGCAGTACTTC.

This clone was seen more than once but under ten times. The chain combines TRBV9 with TRBJ2-3, with a weak D call TRBD2 (6 bases). The CDR3 totals 16 residues. Germline V lookup: CDR1 SGDLS, CDR2 YYNGEE. V was cut by 0 bases and J by 2 bases, with 13 bases left in between. The chain's CDR3 is CASSVAVSGPTDTQYF. Written as DNA, the CDR3 is TGTGCCAGCAGCGTAGCGGTTAGCGGACCCACAGATACGCAGTATTTT. The full variable domain, rest sourced from reference TRBV9 and TRBJ2-3, is DSGVTQTPKHLITATGQRVTLRCSPRSGDLSVYWYQQSLDQGLQFLIQYYNGEERAKGNILERFSAQQFPDLHSELNLSSLELGDSALYFCASSVAVSGPTDTQYFGPGTRLTVL.

The rearrangement joins TRBV9 to TRBJ2-2, with 10 bases identical to TRBD1. The ends lost 0 bases at V and 5 bases at J; junction bases unmatched: 4. This CDR3 is built from 16 residues. The germline V gene has CDR1 SGDLS and CDR2 YYNGEE. The DNA for the CDR3 is TGTGCCAGCAGCGTAGAGGGACAGGGGCGAACCGGGGAGCTGTTTTTT. It codes for CASSVEGQGRTGELFF.

The J gene is TRBJ1-6, the V gene TRBV5-1; 8 bases map to TRBD1. This CDR3 has 14 amino acids. The germline gives CDR1 SGHRS, CDR2 YFSETQ. Trimming removed 4 bases from V and 10 bases from J; junction bases left unmatched: 7. This chain's CDR3 is CASSIGQGGSPLHF. CDR3 sequence (DNA): TGCGCCAGCAGCATCGGACAGGGAGGGTCACCCCTCCACTTT.

V and J are TRBV4-2 and TRBJ2-7; perhaps TRBD2 as D (6 bases). Trimming left V 9 bases short and J 7 bases short, with 13 bases between. The CDR3 covers 11 residues. Germline lookup yields CDR1 LGHNA and CDR2 YNFKEQ. The DNA of the CDR3 is TGTGCCAGTGAACTGGGAGGAGAGCAGTACTTC. Residues: CASELGGEQYF.

The V call is TRBV7-9, the J call TRBJ2-1; D might be TRBD1 (5 bases). CDR1 is SEHNR, CDR2 FQNEAQ, per germline (reference sequence). The V end was cut by 11 bases, the J end by 8 bases, with 13 bases between. This CDR3 is built from 11 residues. The CDR3 loop is CAADSIYEQFF. In DNA, the CDR3 is TGTGCCGCAGACAGCATCTATGAGCAGTTCTTC. The variable domain in full, with the rest retrieved from reference TRBV7-9 and TRBJ2-1, is DTGVSQNPRHKITKRGQNVTFRCDPISEHNRLYWYRQTLGQGPEFLTYFQNEAQLEKSRLLSDRFSAERPKGSFSTLEIQRTEQGDSAMYLCAADSIYEQFFGPGTRLTVL.

The chain employs TRBV7-9 and TRBJ2-3, with 8 bases lining up with TRBD2. CDR1 SEHNR and CDR2 FQNEAQ come from the germline V gene (reference sequence). The CDR3 is 13 residues long. J gave up 2 bases and V 10 bases, and 5 bases lay outside the gene matches. CDR3 residues: CAMTGLVTDTQYF. Written as DNA, the CDR3 is TGTGCCATGACGGGACTAGTCACAGATACGCAGTATTTT.

This clone has a single count. The chain has TRBV5-6 and TRBJ2-5; possibly TRBD2 for D (5 bases). The CDR3 has 15 residues. V was cut by 0 bases and J by 5 bases, with 14 bases left in between. Germline CDR1 is SGHDT and CDR2 is YYEEEE. The CDR3 spells CASSLGRVMDETQYF. The CDR3 bases are TGTGCCAGCAGCTTGGGGCGGGTAATGGACGAGACCCAGTACTTC.

The V gene is TRBV11-2, the J gene TRBJ1-1; D gene uncertain. Germline V gene lookup returns CDR1 SGHAT and CDR2 FQNNGV. This CDR3 has 13 amino acids. V was trimmed by 5 bases and J by 1 base, leaving 8 bases between them. This chain's CDR3 is CASSTKKNTEAFF. In DNA, the CDR3 is TGTGCCAGCAGCACTAAGAAGAACACTGAAGCTTTCTTT.

The gene calls are TRBV7-8 and TRBJ1-1; D is unresolved. V shed 0 bases and J shed 2 bases, with 10 bases lying between them. The germline V gene has CDR1 SGHVS and CDR2 FQNEAQ. The CDR3 runs to 15 residues. CDR3: CASSLARRLNTEAFF. DNA of the CDR3: TGTGCCAGCAGCTTAGCACGCAGATTAAACACTGAAGCTTTCTTT. Supplemented by reference TRBV7-8 and TRBJ1-1, the full variable domain reads GAGVSQSPRYKVAKRGQDVALRCDPISGHVSLFWYQQALGQGPEFLTYFQNEAQLDKSGLPSDRFFAERPEGSVSTLKIQRTQQEDSAVYLCASSLARRLNTEAFFGQGTRLTVV.

This clone occurred once. V and J are TRBV5-1 and TRBJ1-1, with D maybe TRBD1 (5 bases). CDR3 length equals 15 residues. Per the germline V gene, CDR1 is SGHRS and CDR2 is YFSETQ. Trimming shortened V by 1 base and J by 1 base, and 11 bases separated the two germline ends. As DNA, the CDR3 is TGCGCCAGCAGCTTGAGTGGGGGGTGGAACACTGAAGCTTTCTTT. Its translation: CASSLSGGWNTEAFF.

The chain employs TRBV19 and TRBJ2-5; 12 nucleotides agree with TRBD2. The V gene end was trimmed by 7 bases and the J gene end by 7 bases; junction bases not matched to a gene: 10. The length of the CDR3 is 15 residues. Germline V gene lookup returns CDR1 LNHDA and CDR2 SQIVND (reference sequence). The DNA of the CDR3 is TGTGCCAGTAAAGAGACTAGCGGGGGCTTGGGGACCCAGTACTTC. It codes for CASKETSGGLGTQYF.

V gene TRBV18 combines with J gene TRBJ1-2; 8 nucleotides agree with TRBD1. CDR1 KGHSH and CDR2 LQKENI come from the germline V gene. The junction had 10 bases not matched to a gene; V was cut back by 0 bases and J by 1 base. The CDR3 is 18 amino acids. The CDR3 spells CASSPPPGQEKSNYGYTF. As DNA, the CDR3 is TGTGCCAGCTCACCACCGCCGGGACAGGAAAAAAGTAACTATGGCTACACCTTC.

V usage is TRBV5-6 and J usage is TRBJ2-1; the match to TRBD2 covers 7 bases. Germline CDR1 reads SGHDT; CDR2 reads YYEEEE. The CDR3 contains 16 residues. With V trimmed by 1 base and J by 4 bases, 8 bases remained unmatched. The DNA of the CDR3 is TGTGCCAGCAGCTTGTTATCCGGGGGGAAATACAATGAGCAGTTCTTC. Its protein is CASSLLSGGKYNEQFF.

Concerning this clone itself: Other DNA sequences in this specimen translate into the identical CDR3. The CDR3 DNA follows: TGCGCCAGCAGCCAAACAGCAACTAATGAAAAACTGTTTTTT. Translating it yields CASSQTATNEKLFF. The chain joins TRBV4-3 to TRBJ1-4; D is unclear. Trimming took off 2 bases at V and 0 bases at J, with 4 bases between the two ends. The CDR3 is 14 residues long. CDR1 is LGHNA and CDR2 is YSLEER in the germline V gene.

This clone showed up many times. The rearrangement uses TRBV29-1 and TRBJ2-7; 9 bases are a match to TRBD2. Germline V lookup: CDR1 SQVTM, CDR2 ANQGSEA. The CDR3 loop spans 13 amino acids. V trimming: 5 bases; J trimming: 2 bases; junction bases outside the gene matches: 4. The CDR3 loop is CSVRTSETYEQYF. In DNA form, the CDR3 reads TGCAGCGTTAGGACTAGCGAGACCTACGAGCAGTACTTC.

The CDR3 DNA is TGTGCCAGCAGTTCTAGTACCGGGACAGGGGGAGATACGCAGTATTTT. This sequence encodes CASSSSTGTGGDTQYF. This chain links TRBV28 with TRBJ2-3, with TRBD1 identical over 11 bases. Germline V lookup: CDR1 MDHEN, CDR2 SYDVKM. V dropped 4 bases and J dropped 5; count of bases not matched to a gene: 8. This CDR3 region has 16 residues.

The rearrangement joins TRBV9 to TRBJ2-3, with a weak D call TRBD2 (6 bases). Deletions cut 0 bases from V and 1 base from J, with 9 bases between. Germline values: CDR1 SGDLS, CDR2 YYNGEE. This CDR3 is 15 amino acids long. CDR3 coding DNA: TGTGCCAGCAGCGTAGAGGCGGGGCGCACAGATACGCAGTATTTT. Its protein is CASSVEAGRTDTQYF. Variable domain in full (rest from reference TRBV9 and TRBJ2-3): DSGVTQTPKHLITATGQRVTLRCSPRSGDLSVYWYQQSLDQGLQFLIQYYNGEERAKGNILERFSAQQFPDLHSELNLSSLELGDSALYFCASSVEAGRTDTQYFGPGTRLTVL.